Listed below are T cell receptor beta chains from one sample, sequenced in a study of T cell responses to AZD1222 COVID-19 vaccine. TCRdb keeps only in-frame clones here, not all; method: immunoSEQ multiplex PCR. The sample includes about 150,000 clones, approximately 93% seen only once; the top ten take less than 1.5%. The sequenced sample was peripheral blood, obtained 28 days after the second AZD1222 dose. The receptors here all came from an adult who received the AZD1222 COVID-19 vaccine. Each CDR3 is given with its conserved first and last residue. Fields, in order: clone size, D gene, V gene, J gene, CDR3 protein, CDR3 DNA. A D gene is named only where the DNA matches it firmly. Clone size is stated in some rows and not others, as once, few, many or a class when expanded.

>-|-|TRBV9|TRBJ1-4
CASSVGGAGNEKLFF
TGTGCCAGCAGCGTAGGGGGGGCAGGTAATGAAAAACTGTTTTTT
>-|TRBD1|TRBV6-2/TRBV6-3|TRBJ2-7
CASSYPGGSSSYEQYF
TGTGCCAGCAGCTATCCAGGGGGCTCCAGCTCCTACGAGCAGTACTTC
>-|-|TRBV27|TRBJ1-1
CASSLGRGGTEAFF
TGTGCCAGCAGTTTAGGTCGGGGTGGCACTGAAGCTTTCTTT
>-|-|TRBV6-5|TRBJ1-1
CASRYSSGAEAFF
TGTGCCAGCAGATACAGCTCCGGGGCTGAAGCTTTCTTT
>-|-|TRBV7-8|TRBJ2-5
CASSFPSADQETQYF
TGTGCCAGCAGCTTCCCATCAGCGGACCAAGAGACCCAGTACTTC
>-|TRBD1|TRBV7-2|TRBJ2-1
CASSLDRGVYNEQFF
TGTGCCAGCAGCTTAGACAGGGGGGTCTACAATGAGCAGTTCTTC
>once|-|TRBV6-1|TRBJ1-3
CASSEGSAGSGNTIYF
TGTGCCAGCAGTGAAGGGTCAGCCGGTTCTGGAAACACCATATATTTT
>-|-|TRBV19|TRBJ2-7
CASSKGTGEQYF
TGTGCCAGTAGTAAGGGGACGGGCGAGCAGTACTTC
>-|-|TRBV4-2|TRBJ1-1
CASSQGVAGIDTEAFF
TGTGCCAGCAGCCAAGGCGTCGCTGGTATCGACACTGAAGCTTTCTTT
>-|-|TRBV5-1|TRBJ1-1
CASSLASGGGTEAFF
TGCGCCAGCAGCTTGGCCTCCGGGGGCGGCACTGAAGCTTTCTTT
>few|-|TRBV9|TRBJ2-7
CATIQGPWTYEQYF
TGTGCCACCATTCAGGGACCTTGGACCTACGAGCAGTACTTC
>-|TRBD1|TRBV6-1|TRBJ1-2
CASSERQGAYGYTF
TGTGCCAGCAGTGAACGACAGGGCGCCTATGGCTACACCTTC
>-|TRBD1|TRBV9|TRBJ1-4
CASSGPDRGNEKLFF
TGTGCCAGCAGTGGGCCGGACAGGGGTAACGAAAAACTGTTTTTT
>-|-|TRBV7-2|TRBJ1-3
CASSPRTGFTGNTIYF
TGTGCCAGCAGCCCTAGAACTGGATTTACTGGAAACACCATATATTTT
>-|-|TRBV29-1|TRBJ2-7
CSVERGNREQYF
TGCAGCGTTGAAAGGGGGAACCGCGAGCAGTACTTC
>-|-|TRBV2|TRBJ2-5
CASTGLTGRVETQYF
TGTGCCAGCACCGGGCTGACAGGGAGGGTGGAGACCCAGTACTTC
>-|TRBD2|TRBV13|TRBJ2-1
CASDGGAGEQFF
TGTGCCAGCGACGGGGGGGCTGGTGAGCAGTTCTTC
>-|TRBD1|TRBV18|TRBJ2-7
CASSETGATYEQYF
TGTGCCAGCTCAGAGACAGGGGCGACCTACGAGCAGTACTTC
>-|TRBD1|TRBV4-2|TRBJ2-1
CASSPGQGRNEQFF
TGTGCCAGCAGCCCTGGACAGGGGAGGAATGAGCAGTTCTTC
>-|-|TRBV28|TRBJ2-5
CASSFSQETQYF
TGTGCCAGCAGTTTTTCCCAAGAGACCCAGTACTTC
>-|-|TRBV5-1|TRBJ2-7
CASSRDLRGEQYF
TGCGCCAGCAGCCGGGACCTACGGGGCGAGCAGTACTTC
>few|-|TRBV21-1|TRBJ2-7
CASSITTGHPYEQYF
TGTGCCAGCAGCATCACGACAGGTCATCCCTACGAGCAGTACTTC
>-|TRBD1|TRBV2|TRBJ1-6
CASSTGQGGNSPLHF
TGTGCCAGCAGTACGGGACAGGGGGGTAATTCACCCCTCCACTTT
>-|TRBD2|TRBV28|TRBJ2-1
CASSGTSGRYEQFF
TGTGCCAGCAGTGGGACTAGCGGGAGGTATGAGCAGTTCTTC
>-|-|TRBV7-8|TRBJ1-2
CASSSPGIYGYTF
TGTGCCAGCAGCTCCCCGGGGATCTATGGCTACACCTTC
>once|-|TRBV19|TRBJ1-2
CASSITRAYGYTF
TGTGCCAGTAGTATAACCAGGGCCTATGGCTACACCTTC
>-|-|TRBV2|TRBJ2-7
CASSEEGTNQYF
TGTGCCAGCAGTGAAGAAGGGACAAACCAGTACTTC
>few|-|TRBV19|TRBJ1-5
CASSIEVSERQPQHF
TGTGCCAGTAGTATAGAAGTGAGTGAAAGGCAGCCCCAGCATTTT
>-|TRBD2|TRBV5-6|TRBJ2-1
CASSLGTSFEQFF
TGTGCCAGCAGCTTGGGGACTAGCTTTGAGCAGTTCTTC
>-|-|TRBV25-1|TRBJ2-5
CASSERFIGSKETQYF
TGTGCCAGCAGTGAACGATTTATAGGGTCAAAAGAGACCCAGTACTTC
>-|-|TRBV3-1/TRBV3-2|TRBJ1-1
CASSLGQGTEAFF
TGTGCCAGCAGCCTTGGACAAGGCACTGAAGCTTTCTTT
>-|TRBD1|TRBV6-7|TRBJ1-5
CASRGQGALSNQPQHF
TGTGCCAGCAGAGGACAGGGGGCGCTGAGCAATCAGCCCCAGCATTTT
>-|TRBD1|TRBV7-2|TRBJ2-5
CASSLSGTGGGETQYF
TGTGCCAGCAGCTTATCGGGGACAGGGGGCGGGGAGACCCAGTACTTC
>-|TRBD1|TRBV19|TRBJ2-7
CASSIVGTASEQYF
TGTGCCAGTAGTATAGTGGGGACAGCTTCCGAGCAGTACTTC
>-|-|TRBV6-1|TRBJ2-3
CASSGFAWGASDTQYF
TGTGCCAGCAGTGGTTTCGCCTGGGGTGCGTCAGATACGCAGTATTTT
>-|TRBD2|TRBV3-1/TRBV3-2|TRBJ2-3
CASSRTTSSDTQYF
TGTGCCAGCAGCCGAACGACTAGCTCAGATACGCAGTATTTT
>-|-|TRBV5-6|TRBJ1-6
CASSPDSTSSYNSPLHF
TGTGCCAGCAGCCCGGACAGCACAAGCTCCTATAATTCACCCCTCCACTTT
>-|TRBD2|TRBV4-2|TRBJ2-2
CASSHGLAGTNTGELFF
TGTGCCAGCAGCCACGGACTAGCGGGGACGAACACCGGGGAGCTGTTTTTT
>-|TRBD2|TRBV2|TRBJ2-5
CASGEDWREGLWETQYF
TGTGCCAGCGGAGAGGATTGGCGGGAGGGCCTTTGGGAGACCCAGTACTTC
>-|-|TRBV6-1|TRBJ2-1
CASSVYSGSSSYNEQFF
TGTGCCAGCAGTGTTTATAGCGGAAGCAGCTCCTACAATGAGCAGTTCTTC
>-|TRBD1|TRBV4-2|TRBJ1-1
CASSPQLRGQAFF
TGTGCCAGCAGTCCTCAACTCAGGGGGCAGGCTTTCTTT
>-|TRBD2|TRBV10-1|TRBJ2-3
CASSAYGLADTDTQYF
TGCGCCAGCAGCGCCTATGGACTAGCGGACACAGATACGCAGTATTTT
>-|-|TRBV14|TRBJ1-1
CASSQDGWGKRGEAFF
TGTGCCAGCAGCCAAGACGGGTGGGGGAAGCGGGGTGAAGCTTTCTTT
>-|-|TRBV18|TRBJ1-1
CASSSNPLASKDTEAFF
TGTGCCAGCTCATCAAACCCTTTGGCCTCGAAGGACACTGAAGCTTTCTTT
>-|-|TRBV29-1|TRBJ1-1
CSVAKGRREAFF
TGCAGCGTTGCTAAGGGGCGCCGCGAAGCTTTCTTT